Each of the 31 T cell receptor beta chains below was sequenced from the same sample in a study of blood T cell repertoires in COVID-19. TCRdb's table, derived via immunoSEQ multiplex PCR, lists solely in-frame clones and lacks some. In the table there are under 75,000 clones, around 86% of which are singletons. What was sequenced was peripheral blood. These receptors were collected from a man between 25 and 39 years old with acute or convalescent COVID-19.

The V call is TRBV4-1, the J call TRBJ1-1, with D possibly TRBD1 on 6 matching bases. This CDR3 is 15 amino acids long. In germline, CDR1 is MGHRA, CDR2 YSYEKL. V lost 1 base to trimming and J lost 0 bases, with 9 bases between them. The CDR3 sequence: CASSQGQAMNTEAFF. CDR3 DNA sequence: TGCGCCAGCAGCCAAGGACAGGCGATGAACACTGAAGCTTTCTTT.

The J gene is TRBJ1-3, the V gene TRBV7-8; D may be TRBD1 (5 bases). Germline assignment: CDR1 SGHVS and CDR2 FQNEAQ. Deletions cut 3 bases from V and 6 bases from J, with 12 bases between. This CDR3 has 14 amino acids. The CDR3 loop is CASSFRDSPNTIYF. The CDR3 nucleotides read TGTGCCAGCAGCTTCCGGGACTCCCCAAACACCATATATTTT.

The chain carries TRBV11-2 and TRBJ1-2; D uncertain. V shed 0 bases and J shed 5 bases, with 13 bases lying between them. Germline V CDR1 and CDR2: SGHAT, FQNNGV. The CDR3 runs to 15 residues. The CDR3 is CASSLERGESYGYTF. CDR3 sequence (DNA): TGTGCCAGCAGCTTAGAACGCGGGGAGAGTTATGGCTACACCTTC.

The chain links TRBV6-6 to TRBJ1-1; D remains unclear. Looked up from germline, CDR1 is MNHNY and CDR2 is SVGAGI (reference sequence). This CDR3 contains 13 residues. V was clipped by 4 bases and J by 2 bases, with 8 bases between them. CDR3 loop: CASSWAKNTEAFF. The CDR3 nucleotides are TGTGCCAGCAGTTGGGCGAAAAACACTGAAGCTTTCTTT.

This sequence joins TRBV18 and TRBJ2-1, with a possible D match to TRBD1 (7 bases). The ends were cut back, 6 bases at V and 6 bases at J, with 18 bases in the middle. The CDR3 length is 15 residues. CDR1 KGHSH and CDR2 LQKENI come from the germline V gene. CDR3 nucleotide sequence: TGTGCCAGCTCCGACACACAGGGGAGGCCCAATGAGCAGTTCTTC. This encodes CASSDTQGRPNEQFF.

The chain is built from TRBV5-5 and TRBJ1-2; 7 bases fit TRBD1. The trim removed 0 bases at V and 4 bases at J, leaving 6 bases unmatched. Germline V gene data show CDR1 as SGHKS and CDR2 as YYEKEE (reference sequence). CDR3 size: 15 residues. CDR3 loop: CASSLEGASSYGYTF. The DNA of the CDR3 is TGTGCCAGCAGCTTGGAGGGGGCCTCTAGCTATGGCTACACCTTC. The full variable domain, its missing parts supplied by reference TRBV5-5 and TRBJ1-2, is DAGVTQSPTHLIKTRGQQVTLRCSPISGHKSVSWYQQVLGQGPQFIFQYYEKEERGRGNFPDRFSARQFPNYSSELNVNALLLGDSALYLCASSLEGASSYGYTFGSGTRLTVV.

V is TRBV9 and J is TRBJ1-3, with TRBD1 as a possible D gene (6 bases). CDR1 is SGDLS and CDR2 is YYNGEE in the germline V gene. The V and J ends lost 2 bases and 4 bases respectively, with 13 bases between them. CDR3 length: 15 amino acids. The CDR3 loop is CASSVSQGTGNTIYF. Here the CDR3 DNA reads TGTGCCAGCAGCGTCTCGCAGGGGACCGGAAACACCATATATTTT.

J is TRBJ2-7 and V is TRBV9; a possible D gene is TRBD2 (5 bases). Germline V CDR1 and CDR2: SGDLS, YYNGEE. V was pared by 0 bases and J by 2 bases, with 15 bases between. CDR3 length: 16 amino acids. As DNA, the CDR3 is TGTGCCAGCAGCGTAGGTCGGGCGGCCGGGACCTACGAGCAGTACTTC. Translation: CASSVGRAAGTYEQYF.

The rearrangement uses TRBV2 and TRBJ1-3; 9 positions agree with TRBD1. The junction had 16 bases not matched to a gene; V was cut back by 1 base and J by 0 bases. Germline CDR1 SNHLY, CDR2 FYNNEI. CDR3 size: 21 residues. The DNA of the CDR3 is TGTGCCAGCAGTGAAGTTAGGAGAACAGGGGGCTCCCTTACCTCTGGAAACACCATATATTTT. It is translated as CASSEVRRTGGSLTSGNTIYF.

The rearrangement links TRBV5-1 to TRBJ1-1, with D possibly matching TRBD1 (5 bases). CDR1 is SGHRS and CDR2 is YFSETQ in the germline V gene. The CDR3 sequence is 16 residues long. V lost 0 bases and J lost 5, with 17 bases in between. CDR3 loop: CASSLAPGGKGTEAFF. The CDR3 coding sequence is TGCGCCAGCAGCTTGGCCCCGGGCGGGAAGGGGACTGAAGCTTTCTTT.

The rearrangement links TRBV18 to TRBJ2-1; the D gene is possibly TRBD1 (6 bases). CDR1 KGHSH and CDR2 LQKENI come from the germline V gene. The CDR3 sequence is 14 residues long. Trimming cost V 3 bases and J 8 bases, with 14 bases left between them. This chain's CDR3 is CASSPGAVGDEQFF. As DNA, the CDR3 is TGTGCCAGCTCACCGGGGGCGGTCGGGGATGAGCAGTTCTTC.

This clone appeared once. The V call is TRBV2, the J call TRBJ1-3; the match to TRBD1 covers 11 bases. Germline values: CDR1 SNHLY, CDR2 FYNNEI. The trim removed 5 bases at V and 0 bases at J, leaving 3 bases unmatched. The CDR3 runs to 16 residues. The CDR3 here is CASSWTGGFSGNTIYF. The CDR3 DNA follows: TGTGCCAGCAGTTGGACAGGGGGCTTCTCTGGAAACACCATATATTTT. The whole variable domain, filled in from reference TRBV2 and TRBJ1-3, reads EPEVTQTPSHQVTQMGQEVILRCVPISNHLYFYWYRQILGQKVEFLVSFYNNEISEKSEIFDDQFSVERPDGSNFTLKIRSTKLEDSAMYFCASSWTGGFSGNTIYFGEGSWLTVV.

The CDR3 protein is CSASDWGELQETQYF. CDR3 DNA: TGCAGTGCTAGTGACTGGGGGGAATTACAAGAGACCCAGTACTTC. V usage is TRBV20-1 and J usage is TRBJ2-5; TRBD2 is a possible D gene (6 bases). V dropped 3 bases and J dropped 2 bases, with 16 bases sitting between them. CDR3 length: 15 amino acids. The germline gives CDR1 DFQATT, CDR2 SNEGSKA (reference sequence).

This rearrangement joins TRBV18 to TRBJ1-2; 8 bases are shared with TRBD1. This CDR3 region has 13 residues. CDR1 is KGHSH and CDR2 is LQKENI in the germline V gene. V dropped 2 bases and J dropped 8; count of bases not matched to a gene: 4. Written as DNA, the CDR3 is TGTGCCAGCTCACCAGCCAGGGGGCTGGGCTACACCTTC. Its protein product is CASSPARGLGYTF.

J is TRBJ1-5 and V is TRBV9; 8 bases fit TRBD1. This CDR3 has 14 residues. The germline gives CDR1 SGDLS, CDR2 YYNGEE. The V gene end was trimmed by 0 bases and the J gene end by 4 bases; junction bases not matched to a gene: 0. The DNA of the CDR3 is TGTGCCAGCAGCGTAGGACAGGGGAATCAGCCCCAGCATTTT. This codes for CASSVGQGNQPQHF.

The chain uses TRBV18 and TRBJ2-5; 8 nucleotides match TRBD1. Germline values: CDR1 KGHSH, CDR2 LQKENI. J lost 5 bases, V lost 4 bases, and 6 bases had no gene match. The CDR3 spans 14 residues. The CDR3 spells CASSRGQGIETQYF. CDR3 sequence (DNA): TGTGCCAGCTCACGCGGACAGGGTATCGAGACCCAGTACTTC.

The V call is TRBV12-3 or TRBV12-4, the J call TRBJ1-2; D remains ambiguous. Trimming removed 6 bases at V and 7 bases at J, with 9 bases between. CDR3 size: 11 residues. The CDR3 region is CASRQRSGYTF. The CDR3 DNA follows: TGTGCCAGCAGACAACGAAGTGGCTACACCTTC.

The chain combines TRBV6-6 with TRBJ1-1; D is unclear. The CDR3 has 15 residues. V was pared by 5 bases and J by 0 bases, with 13 bases between. Germline loops: CDR1 MNHNY, CDR2 SVGAGI (reference sequence). CDR3 bases: TGTGCCAGCAGTACTCCCGGCGGGGTGAACACTGAAGCTTTCTTT. Protein: CASSTPGGVNTEAFF.

The chain uses TRBV7-6 and TRBJ2-1; 12 bases are a match to TRBD1. Germline lookup yields CDR1 SGHVS and CDR2 FNYEAQ. The CDR3 length is 17 residues. V lost 5 bases to trimming and J lost 7 bases; unmatched junction nucleotides: 12. CDR3: CASSQRGGTGGGNEQFF. The DNA of the CDR3 is TGTGCCAGCAGCCAACGGGGTGGGACAGGGGGCGGGAATGAGCAGTTCTTC.

V gene TRBV5-1 combines with J gene TRBJ1-6, with a tentative D call TRBD1 (6 bases). Germline values: CDR1 SGHRS, CDR2 YFSETQ. The V and J ends lost 5 bases and 4 bases respectively, with 16 bases between them. The CDR3 is 16 amino acids. The CDR3: CASRTGTLDYNSPLHF. CDR3 nucleotides: TGCGCCAGCAGAACCGGGACATTGGATTATAATTCACCCCTCCACTTT.

The chain joins TRBV27 to TRBJ1-5, with 12 bases aligning to TRBD1. CDR1 is MNHEY, CDR2 SMNVEV, per germline (reference sequence). The V segment lost 1 base and the J segment 6 bases; nucleotides outside the gene matches: 7. The CDR3 runs 17 residues. As DNA, the CDR3 is TGTGCCAGCAGTTTATTCGGGACAGGGGGCCCGGGTCAGCCCCAGCATTTT. Amino acids: CASSLFGTGGPGQPQHF.

The J gene is TRBJ1-2, the V gene TRBV2; 9 bases match TRBD1. CDR3 length equals 15 residues. In germline, CDR1 is SNHLY, CDR2 FYNNEI. V lost 4 bases, J lost 14 bases, and 17 bases stayed unmatched. The CDR3 nucleotides are TGTGCCAGCAGTGCCCGGACAGGGGCCTCTATTGAGAGGACCTTC. It is translated as CASSARTGASIERTF.

The gene calls are TRBV11-2 and TRBJ1-2, with a possible D match to TRBD1 (5 bases). The V gene's germline CDR1 is SGHAT and CDR2 FQNNGV. The CDR3 covers 17 residues. The V gene lost 0 bases and the J gene lost 4 bases, with 18 bases spanning the gap. As DNA, the CDR3 is TGTGCCAGCAGCTTAGAGCCGGGGGGGTCCACCCTCTATGGCTACACCTTC. Translating it yields CASSLEPGGSTLYGYTF.

J is TRBJ2-1 and V is TRBV9; D is unclear. CDR1 and CDR2 (germline): SGDLS, YYNGEE. This CDR3 is built from 12 residues. Between the trimmed V and J ends, which lost 0 bases and 4 bases, there was a span of 2 bases. The CDR3 is CASSVAYNEQFF. Written as DNA, the CDR3 is TGTGCCAGCAGCGTAGCATACAATGAGCAGTTCTTC.

V is TRBV2 and J is TRBJ1-3; possible D gene TRBD1, 5 bases. The V end lost 7 bases, the J end lost 0 bases, and 16 bases lay between the germline ends. Germline-derived CDR1 and CDR2 are SNHLY and FYNNEI. The CDR3 spans 16 residues. The CDR3 DNA sequence: TGTGCCAGCACTTTGCTACAGGCTTTCTCTGGAAACACCATATATTTT. It specifies CASTLLQAFSGNTIYF.

The chain combines TRBV30 with TRBJ1-5; 9 bases map to TRBD1. This CDR3 has 18 amino acids. With V trimmed by 0 bases and J by 1 base, 10 bases remained unmatched. CDR1 GTSNPN and CDR2 SVGIG come from the germline V gene (reference sequence). The CDR3 protein is CAWSVPSHRGRSNQPQHF. The CDR3 nucleotides are TGTGCCTGGAGTGTACCCAGTCACAGGGGGCGCAGCAATCAGCCCCAGCATTTT.

This chain links TRBV6-1 with TRBJ2-1; 9 positions match TRBD1. Germline V gives CDR1 MNHNS, CDR2 SASEGT. Unmatched junction bases numbered 18, after V lost 4 bases and J lost 8 bases. This CDR3 comprises 18 residues. The CDR3 DNA is TGTGCCAGCAGTGCCCGAATGGGGGGTGGACAGGGGATCCATGAGCAGTTCTTC. Translating it yields CASSARMGGGQGIHEQFF.

This clone has a handful of counts. The V gene is TRBV6-5, the J gene TRBJ1-3; a weak D match, TRBD1 (6 bases). V was trimmed by 2 bases and J by 0 bases, leaving 11 bases between them. CDR3 size: 16 residues. Germline CDR1 reads MNHEY; CDR2 reads SVGAGI. This CDR3 reads CASSYSTGSSGNTIYF. The CDR3 nucleotides read TGTGCCAGCAGTTACAGTACAGGGAGCTCTGGAAACACCATATATTTT.

There are a few counts of this clone. The CDR3 region is CASSPGVRSPLHF. CDR3 sequence (DNA): TGTGCCAGCAGCCCCGGGGTAAGATCACCCCTCCACTTT. V and J are TRBV11-2 and TRBJ1-6, with D unresolved. Germline values: CDR1 SGHAT, CDR2 FQNNGV. Trimming took off 5 bases at V and 10 bases at J, with 12 bases between the two ends. The CDR3 is 13 residues long.

The V and J genes are TRBV5-6 and TRBJ1-1, with unresolved D. Trimming removed 2 bases from V and 1 base from J, with 6 bases in between. Germline CDR1 SGHDT, CDR2 YYEEEE. The length of the CDR3 is 13 residues. CDR3 DNA: TGTGCCAGCAGCTTCCGAGAGAACACTGAAGCTTTCTTT. Translation: CASSFRENTEAFF.

This chain joins TRBV18 and TRBJ2-7; 7 bases are a match to TRBD1. V was clipped by 2 bases and J by 6 bases; unmatched bases: 10. The CDR3 covers 15 residues. In germline, CDR1 is KGHSH, CDR2 LQKENI. The CDR3 DNA sequence: TGTGCCAGCTCACCAAGGGGGACAGCCCCTGGCGAGCAGTACTTC. Its translation is CASSPRGTAPGEQYF.